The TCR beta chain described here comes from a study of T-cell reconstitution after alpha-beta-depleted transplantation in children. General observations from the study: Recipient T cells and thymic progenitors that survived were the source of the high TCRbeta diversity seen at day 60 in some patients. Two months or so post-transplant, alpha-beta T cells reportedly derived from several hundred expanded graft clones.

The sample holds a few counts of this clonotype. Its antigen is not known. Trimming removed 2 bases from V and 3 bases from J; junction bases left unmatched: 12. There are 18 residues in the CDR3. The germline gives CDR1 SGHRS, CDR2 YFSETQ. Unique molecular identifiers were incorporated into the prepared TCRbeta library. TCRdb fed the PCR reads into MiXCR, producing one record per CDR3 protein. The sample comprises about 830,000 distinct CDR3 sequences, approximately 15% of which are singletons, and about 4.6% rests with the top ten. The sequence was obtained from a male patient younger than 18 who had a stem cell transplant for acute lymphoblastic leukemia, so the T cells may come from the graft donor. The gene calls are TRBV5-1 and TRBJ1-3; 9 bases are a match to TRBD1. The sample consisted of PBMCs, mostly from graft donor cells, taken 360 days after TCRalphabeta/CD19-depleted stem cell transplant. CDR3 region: CASSFGEKQGANGNTIYF. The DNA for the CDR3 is TGCGCCAGCAGCTTTGGTGAAAAACAGGGGGCGAATGGAAACACCATATATTTT.